This T cell receptor beta chain was sequenced during a study of CD8+CD57+ T cells in acquired aplastic anemia. Study context: Sorted CD4+ plus CD8+ cells gave DNA averaging about 3.2 ug. The study's findings and limits: Patients did not significantly differ from controls in CD8+ Simpson's diversity. Patients and controls had in common around 29 CD8+ CDR3 sequences.

Patients included in sequencing had previously demonstrated CD8+CD57+ cell expansion by flow cytometry. This CDR3 has 15 residues. Germline assignment: CDR1 KGHSY and CDR2 FQNENV. Deletions cut 3 bases from V and 4 bases from J, with 15 bases between. Genomic DNA provided the template from which TCR beta VDJ and CDR3 profiles were obtained. TCRdb redid the calling of the reads with MiXCR, one entry per CDR3 protein. The repertoire consists of 250,000 to 300,000 distinct CDR3 sequences, with approximately 57% occurring once and the leading ten covering roughly 1.3%. Comment on this clonotype: The target antigen is unknown.

The receptor comes from a human donor with aplastic anemia. The specimen was sorted CD4+, CD8+, or CD8+CD57+ T cells (not recorded which) from PBMCs. The V call is TRBV16, the J call TRBJ1-2; possibly TRBD1 for D (6 bases). CDR3: CASSHPTGMPYGYTF. The CDR3 DNA follows: TGTGCCAGCAGCCACCCCACAGGGATGCCCTATGGCTACACCTTC.